This T cell receptor beta chain came from a study of blood T cell repertoires in COVID-19. Study-wide context: The study drew acute and convalescent COVID-19 samples from the United States, Italy and Spain. The cDNA or gDNA used as material had been derived from T cells, B-cell-depleted T cells, or PBMCs.

Clones were sequenced by immunoSEQ multiplex PCR, and TCRdb holds only the in-frame ones, with some missing. Among approximately 300,000 clones, 75% to 90% were seen once, and the ten largest hold 4% to 6%. Participants' reported clinical history set cohort assignment. The material sequenced was PBMCs or T cells enriched from blood (not recorded which). The origin of this receptor is a man in his sixties who had recovered from COVID-19.

The CDR3 sequence: CASSLGGTSGGTDTQYF. As DNA, the CDR3 is TGTGCCAGCAGTTTAGGGGGAACTAGCGGAGGCACAGATACGCAGTATTTT. The chain is built from TRBV28 and TRBJ2-3; 8 bases are a match to TRBD2. CDR3 length: 17 residues. Germline V CDR1 and CDR2: MDHEN, SYDVKM. V dropped 2 bases and J dropped 1; count of bases not matched to a gene: 8. Using reference TRBV28 and TRBJ2-3 for the parts outside the CDR3, the full variable domain is DVKVTQSSRYLVKRTGEKVFLECVQDMDHENMFWYRQDPGLGLRLIYFSYDVKMKEKGDIPEGYSVSREKKERFSLILESASTNQTSMYLCASSLGGTSGGTDTQYFGPGTRLTVL.